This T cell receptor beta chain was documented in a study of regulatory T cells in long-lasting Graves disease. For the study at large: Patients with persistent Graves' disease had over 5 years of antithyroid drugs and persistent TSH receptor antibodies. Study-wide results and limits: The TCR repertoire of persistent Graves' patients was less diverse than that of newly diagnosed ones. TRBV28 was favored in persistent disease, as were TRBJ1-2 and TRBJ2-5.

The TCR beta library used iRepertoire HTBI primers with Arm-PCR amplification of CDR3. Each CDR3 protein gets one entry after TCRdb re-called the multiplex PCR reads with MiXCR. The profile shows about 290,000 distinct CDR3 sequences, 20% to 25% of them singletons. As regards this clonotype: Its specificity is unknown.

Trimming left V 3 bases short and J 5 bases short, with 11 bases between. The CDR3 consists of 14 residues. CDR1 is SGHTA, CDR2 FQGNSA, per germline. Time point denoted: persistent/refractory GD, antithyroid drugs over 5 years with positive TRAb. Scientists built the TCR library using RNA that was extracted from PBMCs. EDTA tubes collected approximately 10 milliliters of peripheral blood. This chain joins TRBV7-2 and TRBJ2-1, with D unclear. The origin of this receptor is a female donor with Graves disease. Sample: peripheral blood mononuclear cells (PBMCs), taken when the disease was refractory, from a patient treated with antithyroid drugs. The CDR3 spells CASSLVWLDNEQFF. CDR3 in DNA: TGTGCCAGCAGCTTGGTCTGGCTCGACAATGAGCAGTTCTTC.